The 30 T cell receptor beta chains below all came from one sample that was sequenced in a study of T-cell memory formation after mild COVID-19. TCRdb analysed the 5' RACE reads with MiXCR anew, one entry per CDR3 protein. The repertoire holds roughly 200,000 distinct CDR3 sequences, with 16% as singletons. Sequencing used PBMCs or a T cell subset sorted from them (not recorded which). The receptors shown here come from an adult woman who had mild COVID-19 (a few samples of this study predate the infection). Cell type and time point are not known.

This clonotype was recorded a few times. V is TRBV7-9 and J is TRBJ1-2, with unresolved D. This CDR3 contains 13 residues. V lost 1 base and J 3 bases, leaving 6 bases between the germline ends. The germline V gene has CDR1 SEHNR and CDR2 FQNEAQ (reference sequence). This chain's CDR3 is CASSLGPDYGYTF. For the CDR3, the DNA is TGTGCCAGCAGCTTAGGACCCGACTATGGCTACACCTTC.

The chain is built from TRBV5-4 and TRBJ2-2; D perhaps matches TRBD2 (5 bases). Trimming took off 1 base at V and 6 bases at J, with 13 bases between the two ends. Germline CDR1 is SGHNT and CDR2 is YYREEE (reference sequence). The CDR3 sequence is 15 residues long. The chain's CDR3 is CASSLRGGIPGELFF. CDR3 bases: TGTGCCAGCAGCTTGAGAGGAGGAATTCCCGGGGAGCTGTTTTTT.

The V call is TRBV16, the J call TRBJ1-5, with TRBD1 matching 9 bases. V dropped 2 bases and J dropped 6; count of bases not matched to a gene: 5. The V gene's germline CDR1 is KGHSY and CDR2 FQNENV. This CDR3 has 15 amino acids. The CDR3 DNA reads as TGTGCCAGCAGCCAACAGGGACAGGGAATTCAGCCCCAGCATTTT. It translates to CASSQQGQGIQPQHF.

This sequence joins TRBV7-2 and TRBJ2-7; 13 bases agree with TRBD2. Trimming at V came to 4 bases and at J to 5 bases, leaving 5 bases not matched to a gene. Per germline, CDR1 SGHTA and CDR2 FQGNSA. The CDR3 has 15 residues. The CDR3 loop reads CASSSGLAGVDEQYF. CDR3 coding DNA: TGTGCCAGCAGCTCCGGACTAGCGGGAGTAGACGAGCAGTACTTC.

This chain joins TRBV11-2 and TRBJ2-7; D might be TRBD1 (5 bases). This CDR3 is built from 14 residues. The ends were cut back, 1 base at V and 3 bases at J, with 10 bases in the middle. Per the germline V gene, CDR1 is SGHAT and CDR2 is FQNNGV. The CDR3 DNA is TGTGCCAGCAGCTTAGGGGGCTTAGTCTACGAGCAGTACTTC. Residues: CASSLGGLVYEQYF.

The genes are TRBV7-9 and TRBJ1-1, with D tentatively TRBD1 (5 bases). Trimming cost V 2 bases and J 4 bases, with 11 bases left between them. Germline-derived CDR1 and CDR2 are SEHNR and FQNEAQ (reference sequence). This CDR3 region has 14 residues. The CDR3 sequence is CASSLLGVGTEAFF. CDR3 DNA: TGTGCCAGCAGCTTACTAGGGGTCGGCACTGAAGCTTTCTTT.

Only a few counts were recorded for this clonotype. The chain has TRBV6-1 and TRBJ2-4, with D unclear. The CDR3 sequence is 14 residues long. V was trimmed by 1 base and J by 8 bases, leaving 12 bases between them. Germline CDR1 reads MNHNS; CDR2 reads SASEGT. CDR3 nucleotides: TGTGCCAGCAGTGAAGTTCCCCCCGAGGACATTCAGTACTTC. It yields the protein CASSEVPPEDIQYF.

The chain couples TRBV5-6 to TRBJ2-6; D uncertain. Germline V gene lookup returns CDR1 SGHDT and CDR2 YYEEEE. The V end was cut by 3 bases, the J end by 4 bases, with 14 bases between. CDR3 size: 16 residues. CDR3 sequence (DNA): TGTGCCAGCAGCTCAATCACGCCAGGAGGGGCCAACGTCCTGACTTTC. Its translation is CASSSITPGGANVLTF.

This clonotype was seen only a few times. This chain links TRBV5-6 with TRBJ2-1, with 11 bases lining up with TRBD1. The V segment lost 4 bases and the J segment 8 bases; nucleotides outside the gene matches: 14. Germline CDR1 and CDR2: SGHDT and YYEEEE. The CDR3 totals 17 residues. CDR3 sequence reads: CASSAPRDRGSIDEQFF. The CDR3 bases are TGTGCCAGCAGCGCCCCACGGGACAGGGGGTCGATAGATGAGCAGTTCTTC. The whole variable domain, filled in from reference TRBV5-6 and TRBJ2-1, reads DAGVTQSPTHLIKTRGQQVTLRCSPKSGHDTVSWYQQALGQGPQFIFQYYEEEERQRGNFPDRFSGHQFPNYSSELNVNALLLGDSALYLCASSAPRDRGSIDEQFFGPGTRLTVL.

The gene calls are TRBV6-2 or TRBV6-3 and TRBJ1-1; D is ambiguous. The ends were cut back, 2 bases at V and 4 bases at J, with 14 bases in the middle. The CDR3 length is 15 residues. Germline-derived CDR1 and CDR2 are MNHEY and SVGEGT. Written as DNA, the CDR3 is TGTGCCAGCAGTTACCGAGGAGATGGGAGCACTGAAGCTTTCTTT. This gives the protein CASSYRGDGSTEAFF.

This clonotype was seen a few times. This chain joins TRBV11-1 and TRBJ2-1; D not certain. Germline V gene data show CDR1 as SGHAT and CDR2 as FQDESV (reference sequence). The CDR3 is 14 amino acids. The CDR3 sequence is CATAPGRSYNEQFF. CDR3 in DNA: TGTGCTACCGCCCCCGGCCGCTCCTACAATGAGCAGTTCTTC.

The chain is built from TRBV6-6 and TRBJ2-5, with D perhaps TRBD1 (6 bases). The germline gives CDR1 MNHNY, CDR2 SVGAGI (reference sequence). The CDR3 sequence is 14 residues long. The V end lost 6 bases, the J end lost 5 bases, and 16 bases lay between the germline ends. Here the CDR3 DNA reads TGTGCCAGCAGGTCGACAGGCCCCGGGGAGACCCAGTACTTC. Its translation is CASRSTGPGETQYF.

Only a few counts were recorded for this clonotype. The V call is TRBV5-1, the J call TRBJ2-3, with 9 bases aligning to TRBD1. The CDR3 sequence is 18 residues long. CDR1 SGHRS and CDR2 YFSETQ come from the germline V gene. The V gene end was trimmed by 0 bases and the J gene end by 7 bases; junction bases not matched to a gene: 15. The CDR3 protein is CASSLASGGQGYRYTQYF. For the CDR3, the DNA is TGCGCCAGCAGCTTGGCCTCCGGGGGACAGGGTTATAGGTATACGCAGTATTTT.

This clonotype was seen only a few times. The rearrangement uses TRBV7-2 and TRBJ2-1; TRBD2 matches 10 bases. The CDR3 is made up of 15 amino acids. The germline V gene has CDR1 SGHTA and CDR2 FQGNSA. V trimming: 3 bases; J trimming: 7 bases; junction bases outside the gene matches: 6. The DNA of the CDR3 is TGTGCCAGCAGCTTGTTAGCGGGGGGTGGAAATGAGCAGTTCTTC. Protein product: CASSLLAGGGNEQFF.

The V call is TRBV9, the J call TRBJ1-2; no clear D. Germline V lookup: CDR1 SGDLS, CDR2 YYNGEE. The V end was cut by 3 bases, the J end by 6 bases, with 15 bases between. This CDR3 has 14 amino acids. The CDR3 sequence is CASSEENAADGYTF. The CDR3 bases are TGTGCCAGCAGCGAAGAAAACGCTGCGGATGGCTACACCTTC. The entire variable domain, with the rest obtained from reference TRBV9 and TRBJ1-2, is as follows: DSGVTQTPKHLITATGQRVTLRCSPRSGDLSVYWYQQSLDQGLQFLIQYYNGEERAKGNILERFSAQQFPDLHSELNLSSLELGDSALYFCASSEENAADGYTFGSGTRLTVV.

This sequence joins TRBV5-1 and TRBJ2-7, with D perhaps TRBD1 or TRBD2 (6 bases each). With 2 bases removed from V and 7 bases from J, the gap between germline ends came to 10 bases. The CDR3 consists of 12 residues. Germline lookup yields CDR1 SGHRS and CDR2 YFSETQ. This CDR3 reads CASSFEGGEQYF. In DNA, the CDR3 is TGCGCCAGCAGCTTTGAGGGGGGAGAGCAGTACTTC.

The V gene is TRBV4-1, the J gene TRBJ1-2, with 8 bases identical to TRBD1. The ends lost 0 bases at V and 9 bases at J; junction bases unmatched: 9. The CDR3 has 15 amino acids. CDR1 and CDR2 from the germline V gene are MGHRA and YSYEKL. CDR3: CASSQDRPTGVRYTF. In DNA form, the CDR3 reads TGCGCCAGCAGCCAAGACCGTCCGACAGGGGTTCGCTACACCTTC.

V and J are TRBV7-9 and TRBJ2-3; D ambiguous. Per the germline V gene, CDR1 is SEHNR and CDR2 is FQNEAQ (reference sequence). The CDR3 length is 12 residues. V shed 5 bases and J shed 4 bases, with 7 bases lying between them. CDR3 DNA: TGTGCCAGCAGCCCCCGTTCAGATACGCAGTATTTT. Protein: CASSPRSDTQYF.

In its sample, this clonotype was seen a few times. The rearrangement uses TRBV20-1 and TRBJ2-1; D is possibly TRBD1 (6 bases). V was shortened by 3 bases and J by 9 bases, with 15 bases between the two germline ends. There are 13 residues in the CDR3. Germline CDR1 DFQATT, CDR2 SNEGSKA (reference sequence). Here the CDR3 DNA reads TGCAGTGCTAGGGCCTCAGGGGCTGGTGAGCAGTTCTTC. Its protein is CSARASGAGEQFF.

This clonotype was found once. The chain joins TRBV19 to TRBJ2-7; D uncertain. The germline V gene has CDR1 LNHDA and CDR2 SQIVND (reference sequence). Trimming cost V 3 bases and J 2 bases, with 14 bases left between them. This CDR3 has 15 amino acids. CDR3 sequence reads: CASSIGLGGTYEQYF. The CDR3 DNA sequence: TGTGCCAGTAGTATTGGGCTAGGTGGGACCTACGAGCAGTACTTC.

This chain connects TRBV5-8 to TRBJ2-2; D is undetermined. The germline CDR1 and CDR2 sequences are SGHTS and YDEGEE. CDR3 length: 15 amino acids. V was shortened by 0 bases and J by 9 bases, with 15 bases between the two germline ends. The CDR3 coding sequence is TGTGCCAGCAGCTTGGCGGTTAACCCGAGGAGGGAGCTGTTTTTT. This translates into CASSLAVNPRRELFF.

V gene TRBV19 combines with J gene TRBJ2-1; 7 bases are shared with TRBD2. The CDR3 extends over 13 amino acids. Germline V gene sequence: CDR1 LNHDA, CDR2 SQIVND (reference sequence). J lost 9 bases, V lost 6 bases, and 8 bases had no gene match. CDR3 DNA: TGTGCCAGTAGGGGCGGGAGAGGAGGTGAGCAGTTCTTC. It translates to CASRGGRGGEQFF.

This chain links TRBV29-1 with TRBJ2-5; 11 bases match TRBD2. The CDR3 contains 15 residues. With V trimmed by 4 bases and J by 5 bases, 9 bases remained unmatched. CDR1 is SQVTM and CDR2 is ANQGSEA in the germline V gene. This CDR3 is CSVGASGGRKETQYF. The DNA of the CDR3 is TGCAGCGTTGGGGCTAGCGGGGGGCGGAAGGAGACCCAGTACTTC.

V gene TRBV4-1 combines with J gene TRBJ2-7; 7 bases fit TRBD1. Germline CDR1 reads MGHRA; CDR2 reads YSYEKL. The V segment lost 0 bases and the J segment 1 base; nucleotides outside the gene matches: 6. CDR3 size: 16 residues. The CDR3 region is CASSQDLRQGSYEQYF. The CDR3 DNA follows: TGCGCCAGCAGCCAAGATTTGAGACAGGGATCCTACGAGCAGTACTTC.

This clonotype was counted only a few times. The chain is built from TRBV29-1 and TRBJ2-1, with 8 bases lining up with TRBD1. J lost 4 bases, V lost 3 bases, and 5 bases had no gene match. The CDR3 is 14 residues long. Germline V lookup: CDR1 SQVTM, CDR2 ANQGSEA. This chain's CDR3 is CSVDRQGRYNEQFF. CDR3 nucleotides: TGCAGCGTTGATAGACAGGGGCGATACAATGAGCAGTTCTTC.

The genes are TRBV21-1 and TRBJ2-7; the table's D call, TRBD1, has no DNA check behind it. TRBV21-1 is designated a pseudogene. CDR3 size: 15 residues. The CDR3 sequence is CASSKARDGHGGQYF. CDR3 nucleotides: TGTGCCAGCAGCAAAGCAAGGGACGGTCATGGAGGGCAGTACTTC.

This sequence joins TRBV30 and TRBJ1-4; TRBD1 matches at 8 bases. This CDR3 region has 13 residues. The V gene's germline CDR1 is GTSNPN and CDR2 SVGIG (reference sequence). V shed 4 bases, J shed 8 bases, and the junction held 6 bases outside the gene matches. The CDR3 bases are TGTGCCTGGAACGGACAGGGTGGCGAAAAACTGTTTTTT. This codes for CAWNGQGGEKLFF.

This clonotype was observed at least ten times. Mismatch with germline at one junction end may stem from a read error. The rearrangement joins TRBV5-1 to TRBJ1-1; unclear D gene. Germline V gene data show CDR1 as SGHRS and CDR2 as YFSETQ. The CDR3 has 13 residues. The CDR3 DNA reads TGTGCCAGCTCCCGGGGAAGGGACACTGAAGCTTTCTTT. Protein sequence: CASSRGRDTEAFF.

This clonotype was seen more than once but under ten times. As DNA, the CDR3 is TGTGCCAGCAGTTTGGTACAAGGCCTTCAAGCTTTCTTT. Encoded protein: CASSLVQGLQAFF. This chain links TRBV12-3 or TRBV12-4 with TRBJ1-1; no definite D call. Trimming pared 3 bases from V and 9 bases from J, leaving 14 bases between. This CDR3 is built from 13 residues.

The chain links TRBV20-1 to TRBJ2-3, with 8 nucleotides matching TRBD2. Germline CDR1 and CDR2: DFQATT and SNEGSKA (reference sequence). The J segment lost 4 bases and the V segment lost 2 bases, leaving 8 bases of the junction unmatched. CDR3 length: 15 amino acids. Here the CDR3 reads CSARNSGKSPDTQYF. CDR3 sequence (DNA): TGCAGTGCTAGAAATAGCGGGAAATCTCCAGATACGCAGTATTTT.